These 24 T cell receptor beta chains were sequenced from one sample in a study of T-cell reconstitution after alpha-beta-depleted transplantation in children. Unique molecular identifiers were incorporated during preparation of the TCRbeta library. TCRdb independently ran MiXCR on the PCR reads; one entry per CDR3 protein. This table holds about 580,000 distinct CDR3 sequences, more than 20% found once. This specimen was PBMCs, mostly from graft donor cells, taken 360 days after TCRalphabeta/CD19-depleted stem cell transplant. The receptor source for this set is a boy under two years old who had a stem cell transplant for acute myeloid leukemia, so the T cells may come from the graft donor.

The chain couples TRBV20-1 to TRBJ2-7; 12 bases line up with TRBD2. V was pared by 4 bases and J by 4 bases, with 8 bases of the junction left unmatched. The CDR3 loop spans 15 amino acids. Germline loops: CDR1 DFQATT, CDR2 SNEGSKA (reference sequence). The chain's CDR3 is CSAIPLAGGRYEQYF. The CDR3 DNA reads TGCAGTGCTATTCCTCTAGCGGGGGGGAGGTACGAGCAGTACTTC.

Here the CDR3 reads CASSLRYTITGELFF. CDR3 nucleotides: TGTGCCAGCAGTTTGAGATACACGATAACCGGGGAGCTGTTTTTT. The V and J genes are TRBV28 and TRBJ2-2, with D uncertain. V dropped 3 bases and J dropped 5 bases, with 13 bases sitting between them. Germline CDR1 MDHEN, CDR2 SYDVKM. This CDR3 has 15 residues.

This clonotype has a count of ten or more. This sequence joins TRBV12-3 or TRBV12-4 and TRBJ2-1; tentative D call: TRBD1 (6 bases). The V end lost 6 bases, the J end lost 5 bases, and 17 bases lay between the germline ends. CDR3 length: 15 amino acids. CDR3 in amino acids: CASSPVWTANNEQFF. The CDR3, as DNA: TGTGCCAGCAGCCCCGTCTGGACAGCCAACAATGAGCAGTTCTTC.

J is TRBJ2-1 and V is TRBV27, with D possibly being TRBD1 (5 bases). Trimming removed 0 bases at V and 1 base at J, with 10 bases between. Looked up from germline, CDR1 is MNHEY and CDR2 is SMNVEV (reference sequence). The CDR3 covers 16 residues. The CDR3 reads CASSLSQGLSYNEQFF. CDR3 coding DNA: TGTGCCAGCAGTTTATCCCAGGGATTGTCCTACAATGAGCAGTTCTTC.

The sample holds many counts of this clonotype. This sequence joins TRBV5-1 and TRBJ2-7; D is unclear. The germline gives CDR1 SGHRS, CDR2 YFSETQ. The ends were cut back, 0 bases at V and 1 base at J, with 8 bases in the middle. The CDR3 extends over 14 amino acids. The CDR3 protein is CASSLGPGSYEQYF. The CDR3 DNA is TGCGCCAGCAGCTTGGGCCCCGGATCCTACGAGCAGTACTTC.

This clonotype was found a few times. The gene calls are TRBV30 and TRBJ2-7; 7 nucleotides agree with TRBD1. The CDR3 covers 12 residues. J gave up 12 bases and V 4 bases, and 12 bases lay outside the gene matches. The germline V gene encodes CDR1 GTSNPN and CDR2 SVGIG (reference sequence). The CDR3, as DNA: TGTGCCTGGACCACCCCTCCGGGACAGCCGTACTTC. Translated, it gives CAWTTPPGQPYF.

The V gene is TRBV29-1, the J gene TRBJ1-1, with D unresolved. The CDR3 spans 14 residues. The germline gives CDR1 SQVTM, CDR2 ANQGSEA. Trimming left V 1 base short and J 5 bases short, with 14 bases between. The CDR3 nucleotides are TGCAGCGTTGAAGCCGGAGAAGTGGGGACTGAAGCTTTCTTT. Translated, it gives CSVEAGEVGTEAFF.

This clonotype was counted many times. The V and J genes are TRBV20-1 and TRBJ2-5, with a weak D call TRBD2 (6 bases). CDR1 DFQATT and CDR2 SNEGSKA come from the germline V gene (reference sequence). V was cut by 3 bases and J by 0 bases, with 8 bases left in between. There are 13 residues in the CDR3. CDR3 in amino acids: CSARAGNQETQYF. The CDR3 DNA sequence: TGCAGTGCTAGGGCGGGAAACCAAGAGACCCAGTACTTC.

The rearrangement joins TRBV12-3 or TRBV12-4 to TRBJ2-4, with a tentative D call TRBD1 (5 bases). This CDR3 region has 13 residues. V lost 1 base to trimming and J lost 9 bases, with 10 bases between them. The CDR3 DNA sequence: TGTGCCAGCAGTTTAGAGGGGTTAGGCATTCAGTACTTC. Amino acid sequence: CASSLEGLGIQYF.

This clonotype was seen only a few times. The genes are TRBV12-3 or TRBV12-4 and TRBJ2-5; the match to TRBD1 covers 9 bases. The length of the CDR3 is 15 residues. The J segment lost 3 bases and the V segment lost 4 bases, leaving 6 bases of the junction unmatched. In nucleotides, the CDR3 is TGTGCCAGCAGTTATAACAGGGGGCTGGAAGAGACCCAGTACTTC. It codes for CASSYNRGLEETQYF.

The CDR3 sequence is CSAVHGNYGYTF. The CDR3 nucleotides are TGCAGTGCCGTCCATGGGAACTATGGCTACACCTTC. The genes are TRBV20-1 and TRBJ1-2, with D unresolved. Looked up from germline, CDR1 is DFQATT and CDR2 is SNEGSKA (reference sequence). V lost 6 bases and J 2 bases, leaving 10 bases between the germline ends. This CDR3 region has 12 residues.

This clonotype was counted many times. The rearrangement joins TRBV7-3 to TRBJ2-2, with no clear D. CDR1 is SGHTA and CDR2 is FQGTGA in the germline V gene. The CDR3 totals 12 residues. Trimming shortened V by 2 bases and J by 7 bases, and 5 bases separated the two germline ends. CDR3: CASSLPGGELFF. CDR3 coding DNA: TGTGCCAGCAGCTTACCGGGCGGGGAGCTGTTTTTT.

There are a few counts of this clonotype. J is TRBJ2-1 and V is TRBV28, with 7 nucleotides matching TRBD2. Germline loops: CDR1 MDHEN, CDR2 SYDVKM. This CDR3 region has 16 residues. V shed 6 bases, J shed 5 bases, and the junction held 13 bases outside the gene matches. CDR3 bases: TGTGCCAGCAGCATTAAACGGGTAGGGAGGGACAATGAGCAGTTCTTC. It encodes CASSIKRVGRDNEQFF.

This clonotype has ten or more counts. Mismatch with germline at one junction end may stem from a read error. This chain uses TRBV7-2 with TRBJ2-7, with TRBD2 identical over 9 bases. The CDR3 runs 13 residues. The germline V gene has CDR1 SGHTA and CDR2 FQGNSA. The CDR3 region is CASSLAGDYEQYF. CDR3 in DNA: TGTGCCAGCAGTTTAGCGGGGGACTACGAGCAGTACTTC.

The CDR3 sequence: CASSSSGDIGEKLFF. The CDR3 coding sequence is TGTGCCAGCAGTTCTTCAGGGGATATCGGTGAAAAACTGTTTTTT. The chain recombines TRBV12-3 or TRBV12-4 with TRBJ1-4, with D tentatively TRBD1 (6 bases). Trimming shortened V by 4 bases and J by 7 bases, and 16 bases separated the two germline ends. This CDR3 comprises 15 residues.

This clonotype showed up just a few times. This sequence joins TRBV6-2 or TRBV6-3 and TRBJ2-2, with TRBD1 matching over 8 bases. Trimming removed 1 base from V and 0 bases from J; junction bases left unmatched: 19. From germline, CDR1 is MNHEY and CDR2 SVGEGT. The CDR3 is made up of 22 amino acids. CDR3 region: CASSYFPLGQGGSETNTGELFF. The DNA of the CDR3 is TGTGCCAGCAGTTACTTCCCCTTAGGACAGGGTGGGTCGGAAACGAACACCGGGGAGCTGTTTTTT.

This clonotype was picked up one time. An end of the junction differs from the germline gene, which may be a read error. The V and J genes are TRBV12-3 or TRBV12-4 and TRBJ1-5; D is undetermined. The CDR3 contains 10 residues. The CDR3, as DNA: TGTGCCAGCCATCTCCGTCCCCCGCATTTT. This sequence encodes CASHLRPPHF.

This clonotype showed up just a few times. This rearrangement joins TRBV12-3 or TRBV12-4 to TRBJ1-1; D is unclear. V was pared by 3 bases and J by 8 bases, with 10 bases between. The CDR3 length is 12 residues. The CDR3 sequence: CASSFGKGEAFF. DNA of the CDR3: TGTGCCAGCAGTTTTGGGAAGGGAGAAGCTTTCTTT.

The V and J genes are TRBV11-3 and TRBJ2-7; a weak D match, TRBD2 (5 bases). Trimming left V 5 bases short and J 7 bases short, with 15 bases between. Germline V lookup: CDR1 SGHNT, CDR2 YENEEA. The CDR3 has 13 residues. Here the CDR3 DNA reads TGTGCCAGCAGCGTTACTAGTACTCAAGAGCAGTACTTC. Its protein product is CASSVTSTQEQYF.

This clonotype was detected only a few times. The chain recombines TRBV20-1 with TRBJ2-5, with unresolved D. This CDR3 spans 12 amino acids. Trimming took off 6 bases at V and 1 base at J, with 9 bases between the two ends. Germline CDR1 is DFQATT and CDR2 is SNEGSKA (reference sequence). This chain's CDR3 is CSAERLQETQYF. The CDR3 DNA is TGCAGTGCCGAACGGCTCCAAGAGACCCAGTACTTC.

The rearrangement links TRBV7-9 to TRBJ1-4; D call uncertain. The CDR3 runs to 11 residues. The V end was cut by 4 bases, the J end by 12 bases, with 9 bases between. Germline loops: CDR1 SEHNR, CDR2 FQNEAQ (reference sequence). The DNA of the CDR3 is TGTGCCAGCAGCTGGTTGGGAGAACTGTTTTTT. Translated, it gives CASSWLGELFF.

This clonotype was seen at least ten times. The chain joins TRBV20-1 to TRBJ2-7; TRBD2 aligns across 12 bases. This CDR3 spans 15 amino acids. In germline, CDR1 is DFQATT, CDR2 SNEGSKA (reference sequence). Trimming took 0 bases from V and 5 from J; bases not matched to a gene: 5. CDR3 region: CSARELAGGLNEQYF. CDR3 nucleotide sequence: TGCAGTGCTAGAGAGCTAGCGGGGGGGCTGAACGAGCAGTACTTC.

This clonotype was counted a few times. The CDR3 DNA sequence: TGTGCCACTGGCCGGGATACGCAGTATTTT. Translation gives CATGRDTQYF. The gene calls are TRBV5-4 and TRBJ2-3; no clear D. Germline CDR1 and CDR2: SGHNT and YYREEE (reference sequence). Trimming left V 9 bases short and J 6 bases short, with 8 bases between. The CDR3 extends over 10 amino acids.

V and J are TRBV10-3 and TRBJ2-5; D is unclear. There are 13 residues in the CDR3. Germline CDR1 is ENHRY and CDR2 is SYGVKD. The V end lost 2 bases, the J end lost 4 bases, and 8 bases lay between the germline ends. CDR3 bases: TGTGCCATCAGTGAGGACCGAATAGAGACCCAGTACTTC. Translating gives CAISEDRIETQYF.